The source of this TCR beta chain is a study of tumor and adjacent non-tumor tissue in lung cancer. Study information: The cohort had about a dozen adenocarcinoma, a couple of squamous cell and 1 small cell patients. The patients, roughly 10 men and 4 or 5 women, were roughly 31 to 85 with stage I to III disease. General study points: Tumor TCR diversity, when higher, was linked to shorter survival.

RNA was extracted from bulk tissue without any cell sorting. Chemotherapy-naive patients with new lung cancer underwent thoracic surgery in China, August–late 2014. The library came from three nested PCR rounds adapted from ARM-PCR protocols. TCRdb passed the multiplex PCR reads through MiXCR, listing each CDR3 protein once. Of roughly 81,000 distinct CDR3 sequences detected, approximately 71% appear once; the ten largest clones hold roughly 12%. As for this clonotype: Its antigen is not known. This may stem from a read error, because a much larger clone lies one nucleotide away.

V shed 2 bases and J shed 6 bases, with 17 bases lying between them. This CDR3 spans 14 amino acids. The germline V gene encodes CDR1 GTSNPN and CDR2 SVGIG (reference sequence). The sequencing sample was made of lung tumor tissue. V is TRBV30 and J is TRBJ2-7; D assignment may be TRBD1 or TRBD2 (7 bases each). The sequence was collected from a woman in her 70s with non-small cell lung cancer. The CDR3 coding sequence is TGTGCCTGGAGTTCTGGGAGGGGGCGTTTCGAGCAGTACTTC. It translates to CAWSSGRGRFEQYF.